This TCR beta chain emerged from a study of cytomegalovirus exposure and HLA in healthy donors. Study-level points and caveats: A few chains tied to CMV proved CMV antigen-specific in vitro.

Produced via immunoSEQ multiplex PCR; TCRdb's table is partial and in-frame only. The sample contains about 250,000 clones, less than 90% of which appear only once. Regarding this clone: Its antigen is unidentified.

Looked up from germline, CDR1 is SNHLY and CDR2 is FYNNEI. Trimming at V came to 7 bases and at J to 0 bases, leaving 7 bases not matched to a gene. The CDR3 runs 15 residues. Sequencing was carried out using PBMCs. This receptor was obtained from a man aged 18 to 30 in good health and CMV-seropositive. V is TRBV2 and J is TRBJ1-1; TRBD1 aligns across 8 bases. As DNA, the CDR3 is TGTGCCAGCATAGGGGACAGGCATATGAACACTGAAGCTTTCTTT. This gives the protein CASIGDRHMNTEAFF.